This T cell receptor (beta chain) was profiled in a study of shared clonotypes between healthy human individuals. Method: immunoSEQ multiplex PCR; TCRdb's copy keeps in-frame clones and lacks some. The repertoire holds approximately 1.4 million clones, with 95% to 99% as singletons. The germline V gene encodes CDR1 SGHRS and CDR2 YFSETQ. Trimming took off 7 bases at V and 0 bases at J, with 13 bases between the two ends. The length of the CDR3 is 15 residues. The J gene is TRBJ2-2, the V gene TRBV5-1; TRBD2 might be the D (6 bases). The receptor comes from a man under 40 in good health. Source material: naive CD4+ T cells sorted from blood. Subset: CD45RA+ positively selected. The CDR3 region has the DNA TGCGCCAGCCTAGATGCGGGAACGAACACCGGGGAGCTGTTTTTT. This encodes CASLDAGTNTGELFF.